This is a list of T cell receptor beta chains from one sample in a study of blood T cell repertoires in COVID-19. Sequencing used immunoSEQ multiplex PCR; TCRdb keeps in-frame clones, though not all of them. Here the sample spans under 200,000 clones, 84% being singletons. Sequenced: peripheral blood. The receptors here all came from a woman of 80 years or more with COVID-19, enrolled during active disease. Each CDR3 is given with its conserved first and last residue. The D gene is left open where the match is weak.

j_call: TRBJ2-5
v_call: TRBV12-3/TRBV12-4
d_call: TRBD2
cdr3_aa: CASKAGDPETQYF

j_call: TRBJ1-1
v_call: TRBV7-3
d_call: -
cdr3_aa: CASSFSGAGNTEAFF

j_call: TRBJ2-7
v_call: TRBV5-1
d_call: TRBD1
cdr3_aa: CASSYSGTGGEEQYF

j_call: TRBJ2-1
v_call: TRBV24-1
d_call: TRBD1
cdr3_aa: CATSRQGASYNEQFF

j_call: TRBJ2-7
v_call: TRBV6-5
d_call: TRBD1
cdr3_aa: CASSHDRGYEQYF

j_call: TRBJ2-7
v_call: TRBV28
d_call: -
cdr3_aa: CASSLSLYEQYF

j_call: TRBJ1-6
v_call: TRBV27
d_call: -
cdr3_aa: CASSLLASSYNSPLHF

j_call: TRBJ2-4
v_call: TRBV5-1
d_call: -
cdr3_aa: CASSLRLAKNIQYF

j_call: TRBJ2-7
v_call: TRBV2
d_call: -
cdr3_aa: CASSGQGYEQYF

j_call: TRBJ1-1
v_call: TRBV12-3/TRBV12-4
d_call: -
cdr3_aa: CASEASSVAFF

j_call: TRBJ1-4
v_call: TRBV11-2
d_call: -
cdr3_aa: CASSLRQVNEKLFF

j_call: TRBJ1-2
v_call: TRBV6-2/TRBV6-3
d_call: -
cdr3_aa: CASSYTTRVGPDGYTF

j_call: TRBJ1-1
v_call: TRBV6-6
d_call: TRBD1
cdr3_aa: CASSYSGQGVTEAFF

j_call: TRBJ1-2
v_call: TRBV7-8
d_call: -
cdr3_aa: CASSLTRTDYGYTF

j_call: TRBJ1-6
v_call: TRBV2
d_call: TRBD1
cdr3_aa: CASSQTGAESPLHF

j_call: TRBJ2-1
v_call: TRBV6-2/TRBV6-3
d_call: -
cdr3_aa: CASSPDSYNEQFF

j_call: TRBJ2-7
v_call: TRBV28
d_call: TRBD2
cdr3_aa: CASRRGSGSHEQYF

j_call: TRBJ2-1
v_call: TRBV2
d_call: -
cdr3_aa: CASRLLDNEQFF

j_call: TRBJ2-4
v_call: TRBV18
d_call: -
cdr3_aa: CASCQGIRDIQYF

j_call: TRBJ2-1
v_call: TRBV18
d_call: -
cdr3_aa: CASTRQSVYNEQFF

j_call: TRBJ1-2
v_call: TRBV28
d_call: -
cdr3_aa: CASSLTGSYGYTF

j_call: TRBJ1-1
v_call: TRBV19
d_call: -
cdr3_aa: CASSFQRDTEAFF

j_call: TRBJ2-7
v_call: TRBV7-2
d_call: -
cdr3_aa: CASSWDPGTTYEQYF

j_call: TRBJ2-7
v_call: TRBV27
d_call: TRBD1
cdr3_aa: CATQTRTGGIYEQYF

j_call: TRBJ1-1
v_call: TRBV5-1
d_call: -
cdr3_aa: CASSRDSMNTEAFF

j_call: TRBJ2-7
v_call: TRBV6-6
d_call: TRBD2
cdr3_aa: CASSPTGTSAEQYF

j_call: TRBJ1-4
v_call: TRBV18
d_call: -
cdr3_aa: CASSPREDEKLFF

j_call: TRBJ2-3
v_call: TRBV24-1
d_call: -
cdr3_aa: CATSDGRRGTSDTQYF

j_call: TRBJ1-4
v_call: TRBV5-1
d_call: TRBD1
cdr3_aa: CASKTGANEKLFF

j_call: TRBJ1-6
v_call: TRBV12-5
d_call: -
cdr3_aa: CASGPAGGAYNSPLHF

j_call: TRBJ2-2
v_call: TRBV6-2/TRBV6-3
d_call: TRBD1
cdr3_aa: CASSYYGTENTGELFF

j_call: TRBJ1-1
v_call: TRBV7-2
d_call: -
cdr3_aa: CASSEETGAGAFF

j_call: TRBJ2-1
v_call: TRBV27
d_call: -
cdr3_aa: CASSRPREQFF

j_call: TRBJ2-5
v_call: TRBV19
d_call: TRBD2
cdr3_aa: CASSIGTSRQETQYF

j_call: TRBJ1-6
v_call: TRBV14
d_call: -
cdr3_aa: CASSPNRDLSPLHF

j_call: TRBJ2-5
v_call: TRBV29-1
d_call: -
cdr3_aa: CSARQASETQYF

j_call: TRBJ2-4
v_call: TRBV18
d_call: TRBD1
cdr3_aa: CASSPSGGQGVLQYF

j_call: TRBJ2-1
v_call: TRBV19
d_call: -
cdr3_aa: CASSDWGGLYEQFF

j_call: TRBJ1-6
v_call: TRBV27
d_call: TRBD1
cdr3_aa: CASSFGTGNSPLHF

j_call: TRBJ1-4
v_call: TRBV6-1
d_call: -
cdr3_aa: CASSDAMGEKLFF

j_call: TRBJ2-7
v_call: TRBV10-3
d_call: TRBD1
cdr3_aa: CAITPGQGNIVQYF

j_call: TRBJ2-5
v_call: TRBV7-9
d_call: -
cdr3_aa: CASSLALPVSETQYF

j_call: TRBJ2-5
v_call: TRBV7-8
d_call: TRBD2
cdr3_aa: CASSSGLVEGTQYF

j_call: TRBJ1-5
v_call: TRBV30
d_call: -
cdr3_aa: CAWSEQVTNQPQHF

j_call: TRBJ1-2
v_call: TRBV28
d_call: -
cdr3_aa: CASRQAGVKANYGYTF

j_call: TRBJ2-1
v_call: TRBV7-3
d_call: -
cdr3_aa: CASSQQQGWSEQFF

j_call: TRBJ2-7
v_call: TRBV3-1/TRBV3-2
d_call: -
cdr3_aa: CASSQALQGRHEQYF

j_call: TRBJ2-1
v_call: TRBV30
d_call: TRBD1
cdr3_aa: CAWSGDRVYNEQFF